These 16 T cell receptor beta chains originate from one sample sequenced in a study of regulatory T cells in long-lasting Graves disease (dated by TCRdb to about 2021). The library was produced with multiplex PCR. The listed sequencing device is Illumina HiSeq 4000. iRepertoire HTBI primers and Arm-PCR amplification of CDR3 regions were used to construct TCR beta libraries. Starting from the raw public reads, TCRdb applied fastp trimming at Q25, assembled clones with MiXCR and retained in-frame beta chains. Each CDR3 protein appears once, grouped with its most common genes and DNA. Counted in this sample were approximately 470,000 distinct CDR3 sequences; under 20% of them appeared once. More than 10% of the sample rests with the top ten. The sample's time point label, in plain terms: newly diagnosed GD, antithyroid drugs for less than 3 months. For both TCR sequencing and RNA sequencing, RNA was extracted from PBMCs in TRIzol.

These data were also reused for a study on T cells in Graves' hyperthyroidism and ophthalmopathy.

The source was peripheral blood mononuclear cells (PBMCs), collected at new diagnosis, from a patient treated with antithyroid drugs. These receptor sequences come from a man in his forties or fifties with Graves disease. Donor details come from another sample of the same person, matched by shared clones.

This clonotype was detected many times. V gene TRBV3-1 combines with J gene TRBJ2-1; no reliable D call. There are 16 residues in the CDR3. Germline assignment: CDR1 LGHDT and CDR2 YNNKEL (reference sequence). Trimming took 4 bases from V and 4 from J, leaving 17 bases between them. The CDR3 DNA sequence: TGTGCCAGCAGCCCTCGAGAAGGGCCCCGTTACAATGAGCAGTTCTTC. Its protein is CASSPREGPRYNEQFF.

This clonotype was seen repeatedly, ten times or more. The chain recombines TRBV7-3 with TRBJ2-5, with D tentatively TRBD1 (5 bases). V lost 6 bases and J lost 5, with 10 bases in between. This CDR3 is built from 12 residues. CDR1 is SGHTA, CDR2 FQGTGA, per germline. The CDR3 protein is CASSSGSETQYF. CDR3 bases: TGTGCCAGCAGTTCAGGGTCGGAGACCCAGTACTTC.

This clonotype was counted at least ten times. The chain recombines TRBV28 with TRBJ2-4; the D gene is possibly TRBD2 (6 bases). Per the germline V gene, CDR1 is MDHEN and CDR2 is SYDVKM. Trimming cost V 8 bases and J 0 bases, with 17 bases left between them. There are 16 residues in the CDR3. The CDR3 DNA reads TGTGCCAGCGGGGAGTGGGGGACTCTAGCCAAAAACATTCAGTACTTC. Translated: CASGEWGTLAKNIQYF.

This clonotype was picked up many times. The V gene is TRBV20-1, the J gene TRBJ2-3; D is undetermined. The CDR3 extends over 16 amino acids. Looked up from germline, CDR1 is DFQATT and CDR2 is SNEGSKA (reference sequence). Trimming shortened V by 0 bases and J by 2 bases, and 15 bases separated the two germline ends. The CDR3 loop is CSARDAGRAHTDTQYF. The DNA for the CDR3 is TGCAGTGCTAGAGATGCCGGACGAGCCCACACAGATACGCAGTATTTT.

This clonotype was detected ten times or more. Here the CDR3 DNA reads TGTGCCAGCAGCGGGACAGCTAATTCACCCCTCCACTTT. Translated: CASSGTANSPLHF. The rearrangement links TRBV12-3 or TRBV12-4 to TRBJ1-6; 7 bases map to TRBD1. The CDR3 runs to 13 residues. V lost 6 bases and J lost 6; bases outside the gene matches: 2.

In regard to this clonotype: This may stem from a read error, because a much larger clone lies one nucleotide away. The chain links TRBV20-1 to TRBJ2-1; TRBD2 aligns across 7 bases. This CDR3 has 14 residues. Germline-derived CDR1 and CDR2 are DFQATT and SNEGSKA (reference sequence). V dropped 3 bases and J dropped 1; count of bases not matched to a gene: 3. The CDR3 protein is CSASGRGSYNEQFF. The DNA for the CDR3 is TGCAGTGCTAGTGGGCGGGGGTCCTACAATGAGCAGTTCTTC.

This clonotype was seen a handful of times. This sequence joins TRBV27 and TRBJ2-7; 13 nucleotides align to TRBD2. The V and J ends lost 4 bases and 6 bases, in that order; junction bases with no gene match: 9. The germline V gene encodes CDR1 MNHEY and CDR2 SMNVEV (reference sequence). CDR3 size: 16 residues. CDR3 nucleotides: TGTGCCAGCAGTTCGGGTGGACTAGCGGGAGTAGCCGAGCAGTACTTC. It yields the protein CASSSGGLAGVAEQYF.

This clonotype was observed a handful of times. The chain couples TRBV20-1 to TRBJ2-7, with a possible D match to TRBD1 (5 bases). This CDR3 region has 12 residues. Germline CDR1 DFQATT, CDR2 SNEGSKA (reference sequence). V was trimmed by 3 bases and J by 5 bases, leaving 11 bases between them. CDR3 in amino acids: CSARQGRNEQYF. The CDR3 DNA is TGCAGTGCTAGGCAGGGAAGAAACGAGCAGTACTTC.

This clonotype has a count of ten or more. The rearrangement links TRBV12-3 or TRBV12-4 to TRBJ2-3, with TRBD2 matching 10 bases. V dropped 3 bases and J dropped 0; count of bases not matched to a gene: 6. The CDR3 runs 17 residues. CDR3 nucleotides: TGTGCCAGCAGTTTGGCCGGACTAGCGGAAAGCACAGATACGCAGTATTTT. Residues: CASSLAGLAESTDTQYF.

This clonotype was counted many times. The chain carries TRBV2 and TRBJ2-7; maybe TRBD1 (6 bases). The germline gives CDR1 SNHLY, CDR2 FYNNEI. This CDR3 region has 13 residues. Trimming pared 5 bases from V and 5 bases from J, leaving 13 bases between. The CDR3 reads CASSRDIRNEQYF. CDR3 coding DNA: TGTGCCAGCAGTCGGGACATACGGAACGAGCAGTACTTC.

This chain links TRBV30 with TRBJ1-6; the D is unclear. The ends were cut back, 5 bases at V and 10 bases at J, with 12 bases in the middle. Per germline, CDR1 GTSNPN and CDR2 SVGIG (reference sequence). The CDR3 length is 12 residues. The CDR3 sequence is CAWEKMGSPLHF. CDR3 nucleotides: TGTGCCTGGGAAAAGATGGGATCACCCCTCCACTTT.

This chain connects TRBV27 to TRBJ2-1; no firm D call. Matching the DNA end better, TRBJ2-5 makes the J call doubtful. CDR3 size: 11 residues. Per the germline V gene, CDR1 is MNHEY and CDR2 is SMNVEV (reference sequence). This CDR3 reads CARTAKETQYF. The CDR3 DNA reads as TGTGCCAGGACGGCTAAAGAGACCCAGTACTTC.

This clonotype has at least ten counts. The rearrangement links TRBV5-6 to TRBJ1-2, with no clear D. V lost 4 bases, J lost 9 bases, and 16 bases lay in between. Germline V gives CDR1 SGHDT, CDR2 YYEEEE. The CDR3 runs 13 residues. The CDR3: CASSPTGSGRYTF. The CDR3 DNA is TGTGCCAGCAGCCCGACGGGGTCAGGACGCTACACCTTC.

This clonotype showed up many times. V gene TRBV5-1 combines with J gene TRBJ2-2, with 11 bases aligning to TRBD1. The V and J ends lost 4 bases and 0 bases, in that order; junction bases with no gene match: 5. The CDR3 is 17 amino acids. Germline values: CDR1 SGHRS, CDR2 YFSETQ. The CDR3 DNA sequence: TGCGCCAGCAGCCGCGTGGGACAGGGGGCGAACACCGGGGAGCTGTTTTTT. It encodes CASSRVGQGANTGELFF.

The chain recombines TRBV19 with TRBJ1-1; D possibly corresponds to TRBD1 (6 bases). V lost 8 bases and J 0 bases, leaving 10 bases between the germline ends. This CDR3 spans 13 amino acids. Germline V gene lookup returns CDR1 LNHDA and CDR2 SQIVND (reference sequence). Here the CDR3 reads CASEDSMNTEAFF. The CDR3 coding sequence is TGTGCCAGTGAGGACAGTATGAACACTGAAGCTTTCTTT.

J is TRBJ1-5 and V is TRBV6-1; 7 bases fit TRBD1. CDR1 is MNHNS and CDR2 is SASEGT in the germline V gene. After removal of 7 bases from V and 4 bases from J, the junction contained 4 bases not matched to a gene. There are 13 residues in the CDR3. The CDR3 nucleotides are TGTGCCAGCAAAATACAGGGGAATCAGCCCCAGCATTTT. This sequence encodes CASKIQGNQPQHF.